Sequencing of this TCR beta chain was carried out in a study of T cell responses to AZD1222 COVID-19 vaccine. Study-wide background: Second doses at about 4 or about 12 weeks were pooled. Study-level results: Seropositivity was recorded at baseline in only 6 or 7 AZD1222 recipients.

Sequenced by immunoSEQ multiplex PCR; TCRdb stores in-frame clones only, minus some. This table has roughly 100,000 clones, around nine tenths appearing once. A word on this clone: The antigen remains undetermined.

The CDR3 covers 15 residues. Per the germline V gene, CDR1 is MNHEY and CDR2 is SVGEGT. V shed 5 bases and J 3 bases; nucleotides not matched to a gene: 6. This sequence was found in an adult in good health. The specimen comprised peripheral blood, sampled on day 0 of AZD1222 vaccination. V usage is TRBV6-2 or TRBV6-3 and J usage is TRBJ2-2; 7 nucleotides match TRBD2. The CDR3 here is CASSVTGGHTGELFF. CDR3 nucleotides: TGTGCCAGCAGTGTCACGGGAGGACACACCGGGGAGCTGTTTTTT.